The TCR beta chain under discussion was sequenced for a study of cytomegalovirus exposure and HLA in healthy donors. On this clone itself: Its antigen is currently unknown.

J gave up 4 bases and V 3 bases, and 2 bases lay outside the gene matches. CDR3 length: 14 residues. Germline values: CDR1 GTSNPN, CDR2 SVGIG (reference sequence). Study-wide results and limits: The productive fraction for most TCR beta V segments was about 90% or about 30% in an earlier analysis.

The PCR used 60 Vbeta and 13 Jbeta primers. How the authors handled the data: A later analysis tallied about 80 million unique TCR beta chains, some 10 million of them shared. Produced via immunoSEQ multiplex PCR; TCRdb's table is partial and in-frame only. From that table come the V and J calls and clone size; the DNA was used to work out D and trimming. The sample includes 150,000 to 200,000 clones, about 70% of them seen just once. The source is a man aged 30 to 39 in good health and CMV-seropositive. Sequenced: PBMCs. The genes are TRBV30 and TRBJ2-7; TRBD2 aligns across 14 bases. This CDR3 is CAWSRLAGGYEQYF. In DNA, the CDR3 is TGTGCCTGGAGCCGACTAGCGGGGGGGTACGAGCAGTACTTC.